The subject of this entry is one TCR beta chain. The sample belongs to a study of blood T cell repertoires in COVID-19. In the study overall: COVID-19 samples, acute and convalescent, were from the United States, Italy and Spain.

Original handling: By means of reference gene primer amplification, nucleated cell counts were estimated. The protocol was immunoSEQ multiplex PCR, while the TCRdb copy is restricted to in-frame clones and leaves out a portion. Clone size and V and J calls were adopted from that table, with D and trimming inferred from the DNA. The sample gives hundreds of thousands of clones, approximately 90% of which show up once; about 2.2% is in the top ten. Those enrolled, adults aged about 18 to 89 years, came from 24 US areas. The CDR3 runs 11 residues. The V end lost 3 bases, the J end lost 8 bases, and 10 bases lay between the germline ends. Germline CDR1 DFQATT, CDR2 SNEGSKA (reference sequence).

The source material was PBMCs or T cells enriched from blood (not recorded which). The V and J genes are TRBV20-1 and TRBJ1-2; no definite D call. The sequence derives from a woman aged 18-29 years who had recovered from COVID-19. This CDR3 is CSARQSGGYTF. CDR3 coding DNA: TGCAGTGCTAGGCAGTCCGGGGGCTACACCTTC.